This T cell receptor beta chain was profiled in a study of T cells expressing NK-cell markers. At the level of the study: Each TCR beta repertoire originated in sorted T cells that were CD3+CD56+NKG2C+, CD3+CD56+NKG2C- or CD3+CD56-NKG2C+. General study points: It was still unclear whether expanded NKG2C+ T cell clones were HCMV specific.

Regarding this clonotype: Its antigen remains unidentified.

CDR1 and CDR2 from the germline V gene are LGHNA and YNFKEQ. The CDR3 length is 16 residues. UMI-tagged 5'RACE template switching yielded the TCR beta cDNA. One entry per CDR3 protein, without DNA, is what TCRdb gives after re-calling the 5' RACE reads. Seen in this sample are about 460,000 distinct CDR3 sequences; the ten most common clones hold 1.4%. The sequenced material came from blood T cells: a sorted CD56 or NKG2C T cell subset, CD4+ or CD8+ T cells, or bulk PBMC T cells (not recorded which). This sequence joins TRBV4-2 and TRBJ2-1; TCRdb's D gene call, TRBD1, goes unchecked for lack of DNA. The receptor comes from a woman in her forties or fifties in good health. This CDR3 reads CASSQDRPEGDNEQFF.